Below are 6 T cell receptor beta chains sequenced from a single sample in a study of memory CD4+ T cells and cytomegalovirus serostatus. The sort gate was single viable CD3+CD4+CD8-CD45RO+ cells for memory CD4+ T cells. The table came from immunoSEQ multiplex PCR; TCRdb's copy has only in-frame clones and leaves some out. The table shows about 75,000 clones, with about 73% occurring only once. The sequenced material came from memory CD4+ T cells from blood. The receptors derive from an adult in good health and CMV-seropositive.

The chain has TRBV7-2 and TRBJ1-5, with a possible D match to TRBD1 (5 bases). CDR3 size: 14 residues. The germline gives CDR1 SGHTA, CDR2 FQGNSA. V lost 6 bases, J lost 7 bases, and 16 bases lay in between. The CDR3 sequence: CASSIRGEGQPQHF. The CDR3 DNA reads as TGTGCCAGCAGTATAAGGGGCGAAGGGCAGCCCCAGCATTTT.

The J gene is TRBJ2-1, the V gene TRBV9, with unresolved D. The CDR3 contains 16 residues. Trimming took 0 bases from V and 0 from J, leaving 10 bases between them. Germline CDR1 SGDLS, CDR2 YYNGEE. The chain's CDR3 is CASSVEVGVSYNEQFF. The DNA of the CDR3 is TGTGCCAGCAGCGTAGAGGTGGGTGTCTCCTACAATGAGCAGTTCTTC.

DNA of the CDR3: TGTGCCAGCAGTCTCGGGGGGCACTACGAGCAGTACTTC. This translates into CASSLGGHYEQYF. V usage is TRBV28 and J usage is TRBJ2-7; tentatively, D is TRBD2 (7 bases). The CDR3 is 13 residues long. Germline V gene sequence: CDR1 MDHEN, CDR2 SYDVKM. Trimming pared 5 bases from V and 3 bases from J, leaving 11 bases between.

This clone has a single count. V gene TRBV11-2 combines with J gene TRBJ2-7; D is perhaps TRBD1 (5 bases). The CDR3 has 14 residues. V lost 5 bases and J lost 4, with 15 bases in between. From germline, CDR1 is SGHAT and CDR2 FQNNGV. The CDR3 region is CASSRPRTPYEQYF. CDR3 bases: TGTGCCAGCAGCCGGCCCCGGACACCATACGAGCAGTACTTC.

This chain joins TRBV6-1 and TRBJ1-5; TRBD1 aligns across 9 bases. CDR1 is MNHNS, CDR2 SASEGT, per germline. The CDR3 contains 15 residues. V lost 6 bases to trimming and J lost 7 bases; unmatched junction nucleotides: 10. The CDR3 DNA reads TGTGCCAGCAGACGGGACAGGGTAGAAAACCAGCCCCAGCATTTT. Its translation is CASRRDRVENQPQHF.

The chain links TRBV5-4 to TRBJ2-7, with D possibly matching TRBD1 (6 bases). V lost 4 bases, J lost 7 bases, and 15 bases lay in between. The CDR3 extends over 13 amino acids. The germline V gene has CDR1 SGHNT and CDR2 YYREEE (reference sequence). CDR3 in amino acids: CASSHPDGQEQYF. CDR3 DNA sequence: TGTGCCAGCAGCCATCCGGACGGACAGGAGCAGTACTTC.